The present T cell receptor (beta chain) was sequenced within a study of T-cell memory formation after mild COVID-19. As regards this clonotype: The antigen remains undetermined.

The germline CDR1 and CDR2 sequences are SQVTM and ANQGSEA. The CDR3 is made up of 13 amino acids. Trimming took off 4 bases at V and 4 bases at J, with 11 bases between the two ends. Constant-segment primers served in 5'RACE that generated TCR alpha and TCR beta cDNA libraries bearing sample barcodes and UMIs. TCRdb redid the calling of the 5' RACE reads with MiXCR, one entry per CDR3 protein. The data show roughly 510,000 distinct CDR3 sequences, roughly a sixth seen once. General study points: Pre-infection memory carried some responding clones, suggesting that cross-reactive memory joined. A second wave of clones peaked on day 37, and their SARS-CoV-2 specificity went unconfirmed.

J is TRBJ2-1 and V is TRBV29-1, with D maybe TRBD2 (7 bases). The sequence came from an adult woman who had mild COVID-19 (a few samples of this study predate the infection). Cell type and time point are not known. Sequenced: PBMCs or a T cell subset sorted from them (not recorded which). CDR3: CSVGGGRYNEQFF. CDR3 DNA: TGCAGCGTTGGGGGGGGGCGTTACAATGAGCAGTTCTTC.